The source of this T cell receptor (beta chain) is a study of cytomegalovirus exposure and HLA in healthy donors. Overall study results and limits: Most TCR beta V segments were productive about 87% or about 30% of the time in an earlier analysis.

The CDR3 spans 17 residues. V dropped 0 bases and J dropped 5; count of bases not matched to a gene: 10. CDR1 and CDR2 (germline): MGHRA, YSYEKL. This clone was seen more than once but under ten times. Its specificity is not known. Primers: 60 Vbeta forward and 13 Jbeta reverse. Sequenced by immunoSEQ multiplex PCR; TCRdb stores in-frame clones only, minus some. The sample carries roughly 140,000 clones, about two thirds recorded once. V usage is TRBV4-1 and J usage is TRBJ2-3; 8 nucleotides agree with TRBD2. This sequence originates from a man aged 40-50 years in good health and CMV-seronegative. The sample consisted of PBMCs. The CDR3 sequence is CASSQERAGGNVDTQYF. The CDR3 coding sequence is TGCGCCAGCAGCCAAGAAAGGGCGGGAGGAAATGTAGATACGCAGTATTTT.